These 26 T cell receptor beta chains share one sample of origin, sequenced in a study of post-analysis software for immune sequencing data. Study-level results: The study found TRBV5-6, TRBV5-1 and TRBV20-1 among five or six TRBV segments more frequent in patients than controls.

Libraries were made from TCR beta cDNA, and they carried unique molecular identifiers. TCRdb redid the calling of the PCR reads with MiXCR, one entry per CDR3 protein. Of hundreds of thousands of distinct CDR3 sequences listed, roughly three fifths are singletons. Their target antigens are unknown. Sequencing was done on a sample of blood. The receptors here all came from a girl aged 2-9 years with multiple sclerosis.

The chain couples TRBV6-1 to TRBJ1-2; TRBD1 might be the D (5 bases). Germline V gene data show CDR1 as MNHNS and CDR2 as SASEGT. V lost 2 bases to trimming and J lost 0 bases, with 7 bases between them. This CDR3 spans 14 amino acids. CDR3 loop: CASSEQGANYGYTF. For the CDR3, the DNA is TGTGCCAGCAGTGAACAGGGAGCTAACTATGGCTACACCTTC.

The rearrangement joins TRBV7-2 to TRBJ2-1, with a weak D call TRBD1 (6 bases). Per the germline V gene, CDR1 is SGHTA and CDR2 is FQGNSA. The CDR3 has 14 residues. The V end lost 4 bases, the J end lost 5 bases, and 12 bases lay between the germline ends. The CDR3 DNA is TGTGCCAGCAGCTGGACAGCGTTCGACAATGAGCAGTTCTTC. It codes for CASSWTAFDNEQFF. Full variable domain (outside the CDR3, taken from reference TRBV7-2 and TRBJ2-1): GAGVSQSPSNKVTEKGKDVELRCDPISGHTALYWYRQSLGQGLEFLIYFQGNSAPDKSGLPSDRFSAERTGGSVSTLTIQRTQQEDSAVYLCASSWTAFDNEQFFGPGTRLTVL.

The CDR3 coding sequence is TGTGCCAGCAGTGTCTGGGAGACCCAGTACTTC. It codes for CASSVWETQYF. This rearrangement joins TRBV2 to TRBJ2-5; no definite D call. In germline, CDR1 is SNHLY, CDR2 FYNNEI. V was shortened by 4 bases and J by 5 bases, with 5 bases between the two germline ends. This CDR3 region has 11 residues.

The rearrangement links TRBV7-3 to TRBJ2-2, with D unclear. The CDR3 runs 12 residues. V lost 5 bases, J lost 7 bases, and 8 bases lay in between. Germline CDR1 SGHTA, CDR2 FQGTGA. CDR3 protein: CASSPRDGELFF. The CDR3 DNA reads TGTGCCAGCAGCCCCCGCGACGGGGAGCTGTTTTTT. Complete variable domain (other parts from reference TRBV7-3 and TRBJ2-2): GAGVSQTPSNKVTEKGKYVELRCDPISGHTALYWYRQSLGQGPEFLIYFQGTGAADDSGLPNDRFFAVRPEGSVSTLKIQRTERGDSAVYLCASSPRDGELFFGEGSRLTVL.

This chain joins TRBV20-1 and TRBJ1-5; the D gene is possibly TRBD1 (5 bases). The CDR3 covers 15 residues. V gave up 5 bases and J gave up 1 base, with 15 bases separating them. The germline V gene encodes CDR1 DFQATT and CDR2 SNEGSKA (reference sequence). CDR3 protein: CSARPGGRSNQPQHF. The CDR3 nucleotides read TGCAGTGCTCGCCCGGGGGGTAGGAGCAATCAGCCCCAGCATTTT.

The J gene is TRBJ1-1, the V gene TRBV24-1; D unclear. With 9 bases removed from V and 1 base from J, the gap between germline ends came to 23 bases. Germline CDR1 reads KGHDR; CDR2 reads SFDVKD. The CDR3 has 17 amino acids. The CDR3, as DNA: TGTGCCACCGGTATTGTGGACCCATCCCCCGGGAACACTGAAGCTTTCTTT. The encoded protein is CATGIVDPSPGNTEAFF.

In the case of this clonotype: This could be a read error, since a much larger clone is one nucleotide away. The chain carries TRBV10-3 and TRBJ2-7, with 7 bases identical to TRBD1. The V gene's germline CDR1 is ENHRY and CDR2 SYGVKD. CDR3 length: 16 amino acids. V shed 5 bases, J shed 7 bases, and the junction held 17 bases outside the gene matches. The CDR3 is CAISPDFGRGYNEQYF. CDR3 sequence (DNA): TGTGCCATCAGTCCAGATTTTGGCAGGGGGTACAATGAGCAGTACTTC.

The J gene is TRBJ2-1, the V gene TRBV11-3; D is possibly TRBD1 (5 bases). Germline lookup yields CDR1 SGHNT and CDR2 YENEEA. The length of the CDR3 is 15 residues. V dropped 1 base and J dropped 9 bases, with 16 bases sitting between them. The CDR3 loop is CASSLVKGQYGEQFF. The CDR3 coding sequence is TGTGCCAGCAGCTTAGTTAAGGGGCAGTATGGTGAGCAGTTCTTC.

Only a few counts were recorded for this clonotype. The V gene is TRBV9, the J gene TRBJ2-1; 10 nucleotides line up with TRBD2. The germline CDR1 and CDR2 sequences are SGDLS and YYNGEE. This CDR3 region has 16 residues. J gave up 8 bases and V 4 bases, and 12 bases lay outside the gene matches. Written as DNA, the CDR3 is TGTGCCAGCAGCCCTCTGGGGTCTAGCGGGGGCGATGAGCAGTTCTTC. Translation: CASSPLGSSGGDEQFF.

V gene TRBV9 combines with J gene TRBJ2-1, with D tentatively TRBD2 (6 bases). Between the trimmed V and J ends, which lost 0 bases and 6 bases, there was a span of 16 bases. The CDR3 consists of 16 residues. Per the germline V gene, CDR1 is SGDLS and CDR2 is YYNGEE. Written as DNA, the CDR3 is TGTGCCAGCAGCGTAGGAGCGTCGGGGAGGTCCAATGAGCAGTTCTTC. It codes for CASSVGASGRSNEQFF.

The CDR3 region is CSVAGNYNEQFF. CDR3 coding DNA: TGCAGCGTGGCGGGAAACTACAATGAGCAGTTCTTC. V is TRBV29-1 and J is TRBJ2-1; possible D gene TRBD2, 6 bases. The CDR3 is 12 amino acids. Germline V gives CDR1 SQVTM, CDR2 ANQGSEA. Trimming removed 6 bases from V and 3 bases from J, with 9 bases in between.

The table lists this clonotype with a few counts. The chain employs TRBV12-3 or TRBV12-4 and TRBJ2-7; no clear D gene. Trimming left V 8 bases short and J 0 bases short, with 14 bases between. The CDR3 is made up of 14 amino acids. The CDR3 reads CASEDPTSSYEQYF. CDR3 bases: TGTGCCAGCGAGGACCCCACGAGCTCCTACGAGCAGTACTTC.

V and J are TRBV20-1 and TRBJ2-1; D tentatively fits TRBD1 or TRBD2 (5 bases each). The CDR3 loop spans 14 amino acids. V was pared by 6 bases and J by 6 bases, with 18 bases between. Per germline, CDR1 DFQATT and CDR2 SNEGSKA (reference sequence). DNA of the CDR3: TGCAGTGCGAATAGTGGGGACCCAGCCAATGAGCAGTTCTTC. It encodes CSANSGDPANEQFF.

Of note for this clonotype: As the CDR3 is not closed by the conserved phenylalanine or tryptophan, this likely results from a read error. The CDR3 sequence is CASSYSGGGTEAFC. As DNA, the CDR3 is TGTGCCAGCAGTTACTCAGGCGGTGGCACTGAAGCTTTCTGT. This chain joins TRBV6-5 and TRBJ1-1, with unresolved D. The germline CDR1 and CDR2 sequences are MNHEY and SVGAGI. V was trimmed by 0 bases and J by 4 bases, leaving 9 bases between them. This CDR3 is built from 14 residues.

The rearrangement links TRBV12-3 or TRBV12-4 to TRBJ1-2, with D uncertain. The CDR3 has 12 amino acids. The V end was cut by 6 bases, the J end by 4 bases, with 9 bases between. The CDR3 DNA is TGTGCCAGCAGGCGGGCAGGCTATGGCTACACCTTC. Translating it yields CASRRAGYGYTF.

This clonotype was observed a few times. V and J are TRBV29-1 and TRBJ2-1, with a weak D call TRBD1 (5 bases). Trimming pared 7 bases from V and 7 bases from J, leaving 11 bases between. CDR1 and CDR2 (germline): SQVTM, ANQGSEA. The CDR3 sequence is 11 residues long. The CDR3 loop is CSALRGNEQFF. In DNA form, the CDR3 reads TGCAGCGCCCTAAGGGGTAATGAGCAGTTCTTC.

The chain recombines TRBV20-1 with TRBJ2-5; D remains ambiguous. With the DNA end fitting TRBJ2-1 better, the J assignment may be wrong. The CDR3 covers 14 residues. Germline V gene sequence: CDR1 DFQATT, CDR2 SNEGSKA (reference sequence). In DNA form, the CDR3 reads TGCAGTGCTAGAGTAGGTGGGGATCCAGAGACCCAGTTCTTC. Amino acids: CSARVGGDPETQFF.

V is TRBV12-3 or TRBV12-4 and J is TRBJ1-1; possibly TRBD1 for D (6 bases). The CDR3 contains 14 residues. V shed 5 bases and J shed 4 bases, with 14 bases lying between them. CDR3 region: CASSPGQWGTEAFF. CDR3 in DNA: TGTGCCAGCAGTCCGGGACAATGGGGCACTGAAGCTTTCTTT.

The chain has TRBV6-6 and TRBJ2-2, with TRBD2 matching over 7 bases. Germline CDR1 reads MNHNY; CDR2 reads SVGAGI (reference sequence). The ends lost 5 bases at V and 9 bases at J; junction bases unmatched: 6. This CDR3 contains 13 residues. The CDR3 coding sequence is TGTGCCAGCAGTCCCAGCGGGATCTGGGAGCTGTTTTTT. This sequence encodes CASSPSGIWELFF.

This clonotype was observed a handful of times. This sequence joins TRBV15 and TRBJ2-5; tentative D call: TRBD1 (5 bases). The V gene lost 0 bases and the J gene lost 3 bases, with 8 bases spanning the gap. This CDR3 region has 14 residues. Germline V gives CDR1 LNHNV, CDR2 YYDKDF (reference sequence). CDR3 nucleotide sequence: TGTGCCACCAGCAGAGATCCCAGGGAAGAGACCCAGTACTTC. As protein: CATSRDPREETQYF.

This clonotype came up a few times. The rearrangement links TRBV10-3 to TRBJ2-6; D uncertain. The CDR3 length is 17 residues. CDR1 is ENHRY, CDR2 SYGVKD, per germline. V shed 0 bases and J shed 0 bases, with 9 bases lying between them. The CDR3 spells CAISESALRSGANVLTF. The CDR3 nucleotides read TGTGCCATCAGTGAGTCGGCCTTACGCTCTGGGGCCAACGTCCTGACTTTC.

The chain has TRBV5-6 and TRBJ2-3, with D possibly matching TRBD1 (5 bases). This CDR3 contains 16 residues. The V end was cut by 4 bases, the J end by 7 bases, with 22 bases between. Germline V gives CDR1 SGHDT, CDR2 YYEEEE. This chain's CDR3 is CASSPPPDTGTHTQYF. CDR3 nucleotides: TGTGCCAGCAGCCCTCCTCCCGACACAGGAACCCATACGCAGTATTTT.

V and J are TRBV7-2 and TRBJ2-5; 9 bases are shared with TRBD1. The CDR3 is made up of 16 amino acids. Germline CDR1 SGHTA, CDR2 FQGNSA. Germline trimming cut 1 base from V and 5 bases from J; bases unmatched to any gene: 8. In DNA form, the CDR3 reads TGTGCCAGCAGCTTAGAGTCGGGACAGGGCCGTGAGACCCAGTACTTC. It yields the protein CASSLESGQGRETQYF. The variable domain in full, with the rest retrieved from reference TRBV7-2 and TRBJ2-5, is GAGVSQSPSNKVTEKGKDVELRCDPISGHTALYWYRQSLGQGLEFLIYFQGNSAPDKSGLPSDRFSAERTGGSVSTLTIQRTQQEDSAVYLCASSLESGQGRETQYFGPGTRLLVL.

The CDR3 here is CASSLSGPSPLHF. CDR3 bases: TGTGCCAGCAGCTTGTCCGGTCCATCACCCCTCCACTTT. V gene TRBV7-2 combines with J gene TRBJ1-6; no firm D call. Per the germline V gene, CDR1 is SGHTA and CDR2 is FQGNSA. V was cut by 3 bases and J by 10 bases, with 10 bases left in between. This CDR3 region has 13 residues.

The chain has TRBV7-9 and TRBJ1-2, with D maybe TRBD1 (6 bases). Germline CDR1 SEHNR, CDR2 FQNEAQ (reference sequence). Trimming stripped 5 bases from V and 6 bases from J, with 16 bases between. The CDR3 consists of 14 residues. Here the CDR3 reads CASSPLGGLHGYTF. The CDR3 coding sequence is TGTGCCAGCAGCCCCCTCGGGGGGCTACATGGCTACACCTTC.

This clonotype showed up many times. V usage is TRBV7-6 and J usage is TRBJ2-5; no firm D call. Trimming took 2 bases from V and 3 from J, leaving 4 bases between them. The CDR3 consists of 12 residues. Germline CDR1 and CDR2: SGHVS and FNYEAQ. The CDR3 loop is CASSLNEETQYF. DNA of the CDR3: TGTGCCAGCAGCTTAAACGAAGAGACCCAGTACTTC.